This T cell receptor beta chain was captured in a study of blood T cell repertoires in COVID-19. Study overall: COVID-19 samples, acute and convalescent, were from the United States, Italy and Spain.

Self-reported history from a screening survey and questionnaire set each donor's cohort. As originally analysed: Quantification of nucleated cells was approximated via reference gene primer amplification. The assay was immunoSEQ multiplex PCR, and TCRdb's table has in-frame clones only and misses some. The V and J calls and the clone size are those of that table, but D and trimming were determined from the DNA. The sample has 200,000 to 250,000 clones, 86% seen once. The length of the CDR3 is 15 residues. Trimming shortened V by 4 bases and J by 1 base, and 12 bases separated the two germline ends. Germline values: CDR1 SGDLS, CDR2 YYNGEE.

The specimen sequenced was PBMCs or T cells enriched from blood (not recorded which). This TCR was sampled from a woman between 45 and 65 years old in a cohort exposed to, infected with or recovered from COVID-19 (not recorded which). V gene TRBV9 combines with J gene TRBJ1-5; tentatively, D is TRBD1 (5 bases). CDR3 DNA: TGTGCCAGCAGCAATTCTGCAGGGAGCAATCAGCCCCAGCATTTT. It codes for CASSNSAGSNQPQHF.